The 6 T cell receptor beta chains below were found in one sample sequenced in a study of shared clonotypes between healthy human individuals. Sequencing used immunoSEQ multiplex PCR; TCRdb keeps in-frame clones, though not all of them. In the table there are about 2 million clones, around 96% of which are singletons. CD45RO-negative, CCR7-selected cells formed the naive CD8 fraction, which excluded terminally differentiated effector memory CD45RA+ cells. The sample consisted of naive CD8+ T cells sorted from blood. These receptors were taken from a man between 18 and 35 years old in good health.

The chain is built from TRBV12-2 and TRBJ2-7; the table names TRBD2, a call not compared with the DNA. TRBV12-2 is termed a pseudogene. This CDR3 spans 15 amino acids. The CDR3 here is CASRPRLGDSYEQYF. As DNA, the CDR3 is TGTGCAAGTCGCCCACGATTGGGAGACTCCTACGAGCAGTACTTC.

The chain links TRBV4-3 to TRBJ1-2; the D gene is possibly TRBD1 (5 bases). The CDR3 contains 16 residues. The V end was cut by 0 bases, the J end by 5 bases, with 16 bases between. Per the germline V gene, CDR1 is LGHNA and CDR2 is YSLEER. This CDR3 reads CASSQDRDGIPYGYTF. For the CDR3, the DNA is TGCGCCAGCAGCCAAGATCGGGACGGAATACCGTATGGCTACACCTTC.

V gene TRBV10-3 combines with J gene TRBJ2-7; a weak D match, TRBD2 (6 bases). Germline CDR1 reads ENHRY; CDR2 reads SYGVKD. This CDR3 comprises 13 residues. Trimming left V 5 bases short and J 0 bases short, with 8 bases between. CDR3 DNA: TGTGCCATCAGTCAGGACTACTCCTACGAGCAGTACTTC. As protein: CAISQDYSYEQYF.

The chain uses TRBV5-4 and TRBJ2-7; D is tentatively TRBD1 or TRBD2 (5 bases each). The CDR3 has 15 amino acids. V was pared by 2 bases and J by 2 bases, with 14 bases between. Germline assignment: CDR1 SGHNT and CDR2 YYREEE (reference sequence). CDR3 sequence: CASSFATGPTYEQYF. The CDR3 nucleotides are TGTGCCAGCAGCTTTGCGACGGGACCAACCTACGAGCAGTACTTC.

The gene calls are TRBV7-6 and TRBJ2-2; 7 positions match TRBD1. This CDR3 has 15 amino acids. J was trimmed by 3 bases and V by 6 bases; bases with no gene match: 7. Germline values: CDR1 SGHVS, CDR2 FNYEAQ. The CDR3 loop reads CASSRWQGDTGELFF. The CDR3 DNA follows: TGTGCCAGCAGTAGATGGCAGGGGGACACCGGGGAGCTGTTTTTT.

The rearrangement joins TRBV4-3 to TRBJ2-7, with D possibly called TRBD1 or TRBD2 (7 bases each). The CDR3 totals 14 residues. Germline CDR1 LGHNA, CDR2 YSLEER. With 4 bases removed from V and 6 bases from J, the gap between germline ends came to 16 bases. The CDR3 is CASSRITGEGEQYF. As DNA, the CDR3 is TGCGCCAGCAGCCGGATCACAGGGGAGGGCGAGCAGTACTTC.